This T cell receptor (beta chain) was captured in a study of molecular identifiers for immune sequencing clone quantification. V lost 1 base and J lost 1; bases outside the gene matches: 6. The CDR3 runs 18 residues. Germline CDR1 and CDR2: SEHNR and FQNEAQ (reference sequence). A remark on this clonotype: What it recognizes is unknown.

General study findings and limits: Roughly 940,000 naive cells reportedly did not prevent detection of spiked Jurkat TCR RNA from one cell.

TCRdb redid the calling of the PCR reads with MiXCR, one entry per CDR3 protein. This sample has around 470,000 distinct CDR3 sequences, with over 20% found just once. This TCR was recovered from a human donor in good health. Some libraries in this study had Jurkat cell RNA spiked in. The V call is TRBV7-9, the J call TRBJ2-5; 13 bases line up with TRBD2. Sequenced sample: naive CD8+ T cells from blood, with Jurkat cell RNA spiked in. Subset of the sample: FACS-sorted CD8+CD4-CCR7+CD45RA+ naive T cells. CDR3 protein: CASSLVVRTSGGQETQYF. Written as DNA, the CDR3 is TGTGCCAGCAGCTTAGTTGTCCGGACTAGCGGGGGCCAAGAGACCCAGTACTTC.